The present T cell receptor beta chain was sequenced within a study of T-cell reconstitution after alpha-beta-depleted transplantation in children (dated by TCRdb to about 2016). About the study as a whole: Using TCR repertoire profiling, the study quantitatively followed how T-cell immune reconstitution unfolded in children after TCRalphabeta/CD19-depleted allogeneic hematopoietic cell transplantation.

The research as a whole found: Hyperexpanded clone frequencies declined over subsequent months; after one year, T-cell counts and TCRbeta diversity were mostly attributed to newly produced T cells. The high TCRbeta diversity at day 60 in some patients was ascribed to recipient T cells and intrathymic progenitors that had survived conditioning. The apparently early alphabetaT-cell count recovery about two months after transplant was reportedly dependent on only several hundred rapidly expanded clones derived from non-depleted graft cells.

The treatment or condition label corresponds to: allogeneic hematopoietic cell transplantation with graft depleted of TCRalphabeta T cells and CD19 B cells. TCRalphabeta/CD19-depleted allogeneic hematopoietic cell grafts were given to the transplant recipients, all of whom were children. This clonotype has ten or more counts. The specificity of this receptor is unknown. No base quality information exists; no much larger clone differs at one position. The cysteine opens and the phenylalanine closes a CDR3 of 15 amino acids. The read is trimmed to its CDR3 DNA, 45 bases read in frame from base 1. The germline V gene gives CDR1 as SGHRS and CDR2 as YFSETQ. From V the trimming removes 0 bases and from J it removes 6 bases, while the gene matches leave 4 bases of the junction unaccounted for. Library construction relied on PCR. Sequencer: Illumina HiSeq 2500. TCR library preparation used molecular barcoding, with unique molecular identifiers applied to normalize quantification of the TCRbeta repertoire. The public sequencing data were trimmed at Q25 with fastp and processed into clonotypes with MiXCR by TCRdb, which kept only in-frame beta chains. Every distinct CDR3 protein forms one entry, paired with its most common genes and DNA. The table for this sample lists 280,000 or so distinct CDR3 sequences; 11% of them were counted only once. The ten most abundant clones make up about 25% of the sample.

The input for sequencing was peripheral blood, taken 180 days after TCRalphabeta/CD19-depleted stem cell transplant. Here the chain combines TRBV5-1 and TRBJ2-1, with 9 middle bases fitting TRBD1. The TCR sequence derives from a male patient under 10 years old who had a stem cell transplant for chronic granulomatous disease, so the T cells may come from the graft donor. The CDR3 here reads CASSLEGQGGNEQFF. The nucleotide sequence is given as TGCGCCAGCAGCTTGGAGGGACAGGGTGGCAATGAGCAGTTCTTC.